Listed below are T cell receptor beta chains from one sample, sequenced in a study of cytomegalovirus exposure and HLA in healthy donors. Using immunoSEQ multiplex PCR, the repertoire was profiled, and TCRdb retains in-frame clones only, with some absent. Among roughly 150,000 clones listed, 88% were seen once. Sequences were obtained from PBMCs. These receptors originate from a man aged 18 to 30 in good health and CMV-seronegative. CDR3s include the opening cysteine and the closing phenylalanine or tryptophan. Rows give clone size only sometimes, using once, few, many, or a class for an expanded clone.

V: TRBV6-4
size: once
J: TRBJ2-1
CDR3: CASSETGLGHEQFF

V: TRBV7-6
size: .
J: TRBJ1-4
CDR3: CASSFGTGGEKLFF

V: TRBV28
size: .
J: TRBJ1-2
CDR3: CASSLRDRVGYGYTF

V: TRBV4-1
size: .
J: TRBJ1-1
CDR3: CASSRGQGATEAFF

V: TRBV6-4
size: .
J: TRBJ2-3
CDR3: CASSALGSSGFTDTQYF

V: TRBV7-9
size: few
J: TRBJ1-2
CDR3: CASSYPGGAYGYTF

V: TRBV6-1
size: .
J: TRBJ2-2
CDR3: CASTLLSFTGELFF

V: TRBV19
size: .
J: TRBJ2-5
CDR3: CASSMPSGGQETQYF

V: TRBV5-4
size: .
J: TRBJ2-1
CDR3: CASSPGTSGGRPYNEQFF

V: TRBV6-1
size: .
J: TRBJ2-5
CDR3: CASSEALLGGGIGETQYF

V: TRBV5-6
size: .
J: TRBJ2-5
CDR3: CASSLTDNQETQYF

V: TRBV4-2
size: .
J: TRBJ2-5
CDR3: CASSPGLAEQETQYF

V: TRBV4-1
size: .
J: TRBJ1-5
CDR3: CASSQVRGTGGFAQPQHF

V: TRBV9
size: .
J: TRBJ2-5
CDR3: CASSAGTGGGETQYF

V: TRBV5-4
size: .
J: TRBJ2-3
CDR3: CASSPGTQAAADTQYF

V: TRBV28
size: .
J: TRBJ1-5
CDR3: CASMITGGVQPQHF

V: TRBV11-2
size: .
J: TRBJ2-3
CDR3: CASSRGLADTDTQYF

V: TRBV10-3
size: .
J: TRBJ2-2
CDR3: CAISESGSGMTGELFF

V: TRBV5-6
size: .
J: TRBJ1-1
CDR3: CASRREDDRGLLDTEAFF

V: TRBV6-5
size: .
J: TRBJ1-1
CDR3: CASSYGRELEAFF

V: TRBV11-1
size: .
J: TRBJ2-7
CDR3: CASRTGPGQAYEQYF

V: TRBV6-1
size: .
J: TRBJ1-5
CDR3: CASTSVSNQPQHF

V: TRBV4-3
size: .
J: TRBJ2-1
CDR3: CASSQEAYNEQFF

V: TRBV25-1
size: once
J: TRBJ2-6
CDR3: CASSEGAGGGIGANVLTF

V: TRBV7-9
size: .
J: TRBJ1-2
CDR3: CASRDSGYGYTF

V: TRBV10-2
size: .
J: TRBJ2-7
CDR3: CASSESVDSFYEQYF

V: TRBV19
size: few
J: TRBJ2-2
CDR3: CASSVGQGAFTSTGELFF

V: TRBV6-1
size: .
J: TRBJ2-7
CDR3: CAFGKNYEQYF

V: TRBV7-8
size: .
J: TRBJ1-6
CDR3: CASSLPRQLYNSPLHF

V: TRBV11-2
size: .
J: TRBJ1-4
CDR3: CASSLEQGAGEKLFF

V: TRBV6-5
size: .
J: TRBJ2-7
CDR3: CASSKESGQAHEQYF

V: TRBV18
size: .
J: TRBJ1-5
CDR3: CASSPDKNQPQHF

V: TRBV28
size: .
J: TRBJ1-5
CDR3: CASSLVAGQPQHF

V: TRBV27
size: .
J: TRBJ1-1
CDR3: CASSFGPNTEAFF

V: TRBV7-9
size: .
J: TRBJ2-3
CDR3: CASSLISSDTQYF

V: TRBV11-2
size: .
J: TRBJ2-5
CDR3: CASSLGQQGGQWETQYF

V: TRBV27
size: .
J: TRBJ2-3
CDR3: CASSLFTYTDTQYF

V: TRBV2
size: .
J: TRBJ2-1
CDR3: CASNRLASYSNEQFF

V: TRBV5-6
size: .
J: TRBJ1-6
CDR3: CASSLVRSYGSPLHF

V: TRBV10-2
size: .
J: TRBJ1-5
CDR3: CASSEVGDYQPQHF

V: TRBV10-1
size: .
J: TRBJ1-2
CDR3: CASSGTTGGYAGYTF

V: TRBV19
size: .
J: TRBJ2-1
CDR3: CASSTGLAGVAYNEQFF

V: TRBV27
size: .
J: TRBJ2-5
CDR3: CASSPLGGNQETQYF

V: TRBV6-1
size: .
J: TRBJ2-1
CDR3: CASRTGTRSYNEQFF

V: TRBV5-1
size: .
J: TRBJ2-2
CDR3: CASSLERQSTGELFF

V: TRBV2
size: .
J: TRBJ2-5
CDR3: CASSSSWVGAETQYF

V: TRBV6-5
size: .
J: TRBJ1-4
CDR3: CASSYRGLGNEKLFF

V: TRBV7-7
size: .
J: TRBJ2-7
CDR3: CASSLAGSYEQYF

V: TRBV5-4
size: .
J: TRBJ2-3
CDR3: CASSLGSGRGYTDTQYF

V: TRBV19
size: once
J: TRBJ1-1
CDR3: CASSPRQKDTEAFF

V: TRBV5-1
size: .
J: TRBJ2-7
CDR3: CASSLTGAISYEQYF

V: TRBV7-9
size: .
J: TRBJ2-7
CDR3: CASSLARSYEQYF

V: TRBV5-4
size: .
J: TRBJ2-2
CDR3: CASGTSGGAGAGELFF

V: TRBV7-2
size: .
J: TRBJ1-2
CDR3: CASSLIGQGDGYTF